This TCR beta chain originates from a study of control samples from healthy donors and cancer patients (dated by TCRdb to 2019 to 2021). On this clone: No cognate antigen has been identified for it. There are no base qualities to consult, and no much larger clone falls within one base.

V and J are truncated by 8 bases and 4 bases respectively, leaving an intervening sequence of 10 bases. According to the germline V gene, CDR1 reads SQVTM and CDR2 reads ANQGSEA. Taken from cysteine to phenylalanine, the CDR3 has 11 residues. Solely the CDR3 DNA is kept, with 33 bases framed from the first base. To prepare the library, the immunoSEQ multiplex PCR assay was applied. Sourced from immuneACCESS, this table was stored by TCRdb with only in-frame sequences that have V and J called. A share of the clones is absent; for the studies checked, an unresolved V gene accounts for under half, and the remainder has no known explanation. Within this sample are some 130,000 clones, with 70% to 90% of them counted one time only. Of the sample, about 9% is held by the ten largest clones.

The chain is assembled from TRBV29-1 and TRBJ2-3; the D gene remains uncertain. Input material: blood. This clonotype originated in a woman between 25 and 40 years old in good health. For the CDR3, the sequence is CSSSRADTQYF. The DNA is TGCAGCAGTAGCCGGGCAGATACGCAGTATTTT.